The entry that follows covers one T cell receptor (beta chain) sequence. Which antigen it targets is not known. Base qualities are not at hand, and no much larger clone is one base apart. The collaborating institutions used their own protocols to collect whole blood in K2EDTA tubes. For TCRbeta analysis, collaborators shipped samples as frozen whole blood, isolated PBMCs, or DNA extracted from either of those sample types. The germline V gene encodes CDR1 LNHDA and CDR2 SQIVND (reference sequence). The junction shows trimming of 3 bases on V and 5 bases on J, and the gene matches do not reach 3 bases of it. The CDR3 starts with the cysteine, ends with the phenylalanine, and has 13 residues. Only the CDR3 part of the read is kept: 39 bases, read in frame from the first base. This sample was included in a study of blood T cell repertoires in COVID-19 (dated by TCRdb to 2020 to 2022). In the study overall: Samples from collaborators originated in the United States, Italy and Spain and spanned both the acute and convalescent phases of COVID-19. The material from the prospective study consisted of cDNA or gDNA derived from T cells, B-cell-depleted T cells, or PBMCs. The dataset comprised deeply sampled blood TCRbeta repertoires from subjects exposed to, actively infected with, or recovered from COVID-19. The repertoires were released in a freely available public database intended as a resource for research on the immune response to SARS-CoV-2. Samples were obtained from the ongoing ImmuneRACE study (first 160 participants) and from about 1,300 subjects provided by 6 global collaborators. Nearly every sample came with metadata listing a de-identified subject ID, COVID-19 status, age in years and sex. Where available, HLA class I and class II types were taken from metadata supplied by the sample provider and were not determined by assay-based typing.

The immunoSEQ Assay, a bias-controlled multiplex PCR, was used to amplify TCRbeta CDR3 regions from genomic DNA. The authors' analysis ran thus. Within the assay, amplification of reference gene primers was used to estimate how many nucleated cells each sample contained. To quantify the absolute abundance of each unique TCRbeta CDR3 rearrangement, sequence reads were collapsed and filtered. For each sample, productive Simpson clonality was calculated as the square root of Simpson's diversity index over productive rearrangements. As stored in TCRdb, this immuneACCESS dataset retains in-frame rearrangements with V and J assigned. A fraction of the clones does not appear; measured against another copy, unresolved V genes explain less than half of the discrepancy, and the remainder lacks a known reason. From that table come the V and J calls and clone size; the DNA was used to work out D and trimming. A total of around 300,000 clones appear in this sample, approximately 83% of them only once. In total, the top ten clones hold approximately 9.9% of the sample.

On the study overall, not on this receptor specifically: The quantity of clinical and demographic metadata differed by source and by participant and was supplied without curation.

Recombination connected TRBV19 to TRBJ2-5; the central 7 bases match TRBD1. Sequences were obtained from peripheral blood. The TCR comes from a woman in her 70s with acute or convalescent COVID-19. The CDR3 corresponds to CASSMRGLETQYF. The DNA is as follows: TGTGCCAGTAGTATGAGGGGGCTGGAGACCCAGTACTTC.